This T cell receptor (beta chain) was obtained from a study of cytomegalovirus exposure and HLA in healthy donors (dated by TCRdb to between 2016 and 2019). As for the study more broadly: An earlier analysis of some 620 of the donors reported about 260 Gb of sequence data and 95 million to 130 million unique TCR beta sequences obtained from around 190 million T cells. Along with the approximately 700-subject first cohort, a separate validation cohort of over 90 different subjects was used. Donor age, sex, ethnicity and CMV serostatus were compiled alongside the repertoire data. An earlier analysis of roughly 600 of the donors used high-throughput TCR beta sequencing to judge whether each TCR beta V gene segment behaved as functional or pseudogenic. Among the roughly 400 genotyped donors, under 90% belonged to the genetic ancestry cluster associated with self-reported Caucasian donors. All discovery cohort repertoires had been generated on a single sequencing platform. In a later analysis, previously published TCR beta repertoires from 550 to 750 donors were re-analyzed and high-resolution HLA genotyping was added so that TCR occurrence patterns could be studied. The T cell repertoires of 700 or so subjects were profiled by immunosequencing and related to cytomegalovirus serostatus. An early release that covered 500 to 800 HLA-typed donors contained approximately 300 gigabases of sequencing data and tens of millions of unique TCR sequences. The study combined high-throughput TCR immunosequencing, statistical association of individual TCRs with disease status, and machine learning to predict cytomegalovirus infection status. The later analysis used no new phenotypic data to find candidate immune exposures, relying instead on TCR beta sequences and their occurrence across donors. In a later genetic analysis, genome-wide SNP genotypes for about 55% of the roughly 670 donors were used, and that subset was treated as a discovery cohort. The study was designed to test whether signatures of past pathogen exposure could be identified by cataloging public T cell receptors. Roughly five DR-DQ haplotypes were handled as single units for association and clustering because linkage in the cohort was strong. Typing coverage varied by locus: 629-630 donors for A, B, C, DRB1 and DQB1; around 560 for DQA1; approximately 570 for DPA1; some 470 for DPB1. HLA typing covered class I and class II loci at four-digit resolution. Across about 370 genotyped donors of the cohort, an average of about 200,000 unique TCR beta nucleotide sequences per donor were sequenced, and about a sixth of those sequences were non-productive. Points the paper makes about the study in general: In a later analysis, the rate of TCR association differed among HLA loci, with DRB1 alleles having the most associated TCRs and HLA-C alleles having the fewest. This cohort had only TCR beta chains sequenced, and the lack of alpha or paired-chain data limited which features could be detected. Compared with the approximately 670-donor mean, donors in an Asian-associated ancestry cluster had fewer N-insertions in productive TCRs, according to a later genetic analysis. The study listed 170 or so TCR beta chains as associated with cytomegalovirus. In vitro tests confirmed that a few of the cytomegalovirus-associated TCR beta chains recognize cytomegalovirus antigens. A group of highly shared sequence variants was considered likely to be a technical artifact of the sequencing pipeline. In an earlier analysis of 587 of the donors, most TCR beta V segments appeared in productive rearrangements about 90% or about 30% of the time, broadly matching IMGT annotations. While some public TCRs were present in many individuals, most TCR sequences turned up only very rarely across donors. Immune exposure information for the cohort was limited to CMV serostatus. It was suggested by the authors that the approach could potentially be generalized to other disease states and immunological phenotypes. HLA typing was unavailable for some donors at each locus, so association tests used only the typed subset. In a later analysis, HLA-associated TCR beta chains were found to be more clonally expanded and to have lower generation probabilities than equally common non-associated chains. Some IMGT-functional V segments, including TRBV6-2 and TRBV6-3, could not be distinguished by the 87-base-pair reads and were therefore excluded. A further reported finding was that TCR beta sequences accurately predicted the HLA-A and HLA-B alleles for most subjects in the first cohort. The classifier was reported to diagnose cytomegalovirus status with high specificity and sensitivity in both the original and validation cohorts. The earlier analysis of approximately 540 of the donors excluded roughly 17 rarely observed V segments, including chromosome 9 orphons, because counts were too low. In a later genetic analysis, a missense DCLRE1C variant was associated with V-gene and J-gene trimming of TCR beta chains, and the association was replicated in an independent cohort. The presence/absence analyses assumed that sequencing depth was roughly uniform across donors, and that assumption may not be true. Correlated functional status among segregating V segments might be attributable to linkage disequilibrium, but an unknown experimental factor could not be ruled out. Several of the top co-occurrence clusters appeared to be linked to parvovirus B19, influenza, CMV and Epstein-Barr virus, according to a later analysis. At a false discovery rate of 0.05, a later analysis linked roughly 17,000 TCR beta sequences to specific HLA alleles. Strong co-occurrence of HLA alleles, especially DR and DQ, made assigning TCR associations to individual alleles difficult. A later analysis found that most CMV-associated TCR beta chains appeared HLA-restricted, with HLA associations seemingly driven largely by CMV exposure.

The germline V gene encodes CDR1 MNHEY and CDR2 SMNVEV (reference sequence). V and J are trimmed by 6 bases and 5 bases, and the gene matches miss 9 bases of the junction. The CDR3 has 15 amino acids, counting the end cysteine and phenylalanine. Just the 45-base CDR3 DNA is kept, in frame starting at base 1. Libraries were prepared through the immunoSEQ multiplex PCR assay. For the multiplex PCR, a mixture combining 60 forward primers for TCR Vbeta segments and 13 reverse primers for TCR Jbeta segments was used. A multiplex PCR assay on genomic DNA amplified the CDR3 region of rearranged TCR beta genes. The Illumina HiSeq System was used to sequence the amplified TCR beta libraries as 87-base-pair reads. Per the original workflow: A later analysis tallied 80 million to 95 million unique TCR beta chains across the 666 repertoires, and some 10 million of those chains were shared by two or more donors. Raw reads were error-corrected and collapsed into unique sequences with a nearest-neighbor algorithm that merged closely related sequences to remove PCR and sequencing errors. V, D and J gene segments were assigned by aligning CDR3 sequences to IMGT reference sequences. For a sequence to be retained, a match of at least six nucleotides to both a V gene segment and a J gene segment was required. Rearrangements were classified as productive when the CDR3 lacked stop codons and remained in frame with V and J, and all other rearrangements were classified as non-productive. CDR3 was defined by IMGT convention, running from the second conserved V-encoded cysteine to the conserved J-encoded phenylalanine. The earlier analysis of approximately 500 of the donors excluded sequences that lacked an unambiguous match to a single V gene segment. In an earlier analysis of approximately 560 of the donors, a V segment was called functional when productive rearrangements were above 56.7%, and segregating when the standard deviation between donors exceeded 5%. A statistical classification framework was developed to diagnose cytomegalovirus status using the catalog of TCR beta chain sequences. In a later analysis, V and J genes were assigned by comparing TCR nucleotide sequences against IMGT/GENE-DB human TR gene sequences. Using the TCRdist pipeline, a later analysis assigned CDR3 sequences along with most-parsimonious VDJ recombination scenarios. A later analysis defined each TCR beta chain by its CDR3 amino acid sequence plus V-gene family, and excluded reads lacking a unique V-gene family. To address suspected cross-contamination and a sequencing artifact, a later analysis removed approximately 590 highly shared, low-generation-probability nucleotide sequences. In a later analysis, a clonal expansion index was calculated for each public chain from normalized within-repertoire ranks of inferred template counts. Generation probabilities in a later analysis came from a VDJ recombination model fitted to out-of-frame rearrangements, and those results were checked against IGoR. A later analysis scored TCR-TCR, TCR-HLA and TCR-CMV co-occurrence with hypergeometric tests, applying a repertoire-size bias correction to TCR pairs. False discovery rates were estimated in a later analysis by permuting HLA or CMV assignments 20 times. In a later analysis, co-occurring TCRs were grouped using DBSCAN, and TCRdist sequence similarity was added for clustering within HLA-allele-positive subsets. For co-occurrence clustering, repertoires with fewer than 30,000 or more than 120,000 public chains were excluded, along with roughly 5 repertoires with anomalous nucleotide sharing. Imported from immuneACCESS, the table was reduced by TCRdb to in-frame sequences with V and J called. These copies leave out some clones; in studies compared against another copy, an unresolved V gene accounts for under half, and the cause of the remainder is not known. V and J calls and clone size are copied from that table; D and trimming were computed from the DNA. This sample is represented by 180,000 or so clones; around 79% of them were singletons. The ten largest clones add up to more than 12% of the sample.

In total, approximately 690 healthy bone marrow donors made up the cohort. Cohort members were all nominally healthy when sampled, although unrecorded immune exposures were likely present. The donor tested CMV seropositive and was one of the 289 seropositive cohort members. Every donor gave a peripheral blood sample, and the peripheral blood mononuclear cells from that sample were used for TCR beta sequencing. The Qiagen DNeasy Blood Extraction Kit was used to extract genomic DNA from the blood cell samples. Turning to this clone: What this receptor recognizes is not known. Per-nucleotide qualities are absent, and no much larger clonotype sits a single base away.

The specimen was PBMCs. This sequence originates from a man between 50 and 59 years old in good health and CMV-seropositive. The chain is encoded by TRBV27 joined to TRBJ2-1; TRBD1 aligns with 8 central bases. The CDR3 amino acid sequence is: CASRRQGARDNEQFF. In nucleotide form, the sequence is TGTGCCAGCAGAAGGCAGGGGGCGAGAGACAATGAGCAGTTCTTC.